This TCR beta chain was found in a study of T cell responses to AZD1222 COVID-19 vaccine. Overall study findings and caveats: Only after the peak T cell response were repertoires sampled. Seropositivity was recorded at baseline in only six AZD1222 recipients. Nearly half of spike-specific TCRs reportedly target variant regions that are unmutated in the B.1.351 and B.1.1.7 variants. Regions 160-218 and 743-854 held dominance among vaccine-associated CD4 TCRs, which spanned spike.

The protocol was immunoSEQ multiplex PCR, while the TCRdb copy is restricted to in-frame clones and leaves out a portion. This table holds 90,000 to 150,000 clones, around 89% found once. The CDR3 contains 11 residues. Germline V lookup: CDR1 SQVTM, CDR2 ANQGSEA. Trimming took 7 bases from V and 7 from J, leaving 13 bases between them. This clone was detected once. Its cognate antigen is unknown. The chain is built from TRBV29-1 and TRBJ1-2, with a tentative D call TRBD1 (5 bases). This receptor was obtained from an adult in good health. The sample was peripheral blood, taken on day 0 of AZD1222 vaccination. The CDR3 region has the DNA TGCAGCGGGGGGGTTTGGAGTGGCTACACCTTC. It encodes CSGGVWSGYTF.